The sequence of this TCR beta chain was determined in a study of blood T cell repertoires in COVID-19. About the research overall: Both acute and convalescent COVID-19 samples were obtained from the United States, Italy and Spain. Sample material is recorded as cDNA or gDNA derived from T cells, B-cell-depleted T cells, or PBMCs.

Seattle researchers signed up patients amid active infection and tracked them longitudinally. The V gene end was trimmed by 8 bases and the J gene end by 0 bases; junction bases not matched to a gene: 2. The CDR3 runs to 12 residues. Germline V gene data show CDR1 as GTSNPN and CDR2 as SVGIG (reference sequence). As handled by the study authors: Nucleated cell counts were estimated from reference gene primer amplification. Only in-frame clones appear in the TCRdb table, and some are missing; sequencing was by immunoSEQ multiplex PCR. V, J and clone size are those of that table, while D and trimming were read from the DNA. Here the sample spans around 53,000 clones, about 83% being singletons.

This chain links TRBV30 with TRBJ2-3, with 7 bases aligning to TRBD2. The sequence was collected from a woman aged 55 to 70 with COVID-19, enrolled during active disease. Sequenced: peripheral blood. The CDR3 nucleotides read TGTGCCCAGCGGGGTAGCACAGATACGCAGTATTTT. Translating gives CAQRGSTDTQYF.